Listed below are T cell receptor beta chains from one sample, sequenced in a study of T cell responses to AZD1222 COVID-19 vaccine. TCRdb's table, derived via immunoSEQ multiplex PCR, lists solely in-frame clones and lacks some. The sample has about 120,000 clones, 85% to 95% seen once. The input for sequencing was peripheral blood, taken 28 days after the second AZD1222 dose. All receptors derive from an adult who received the AZD1222 COVID-19 vaccine. Each CDR3 is given with its conserved first and last residue. A D gene is named only where the DNA matches it firmly. The size field is filled for only some rows; it gives once, few, many or a size class.

CDR3: CASSHRLMGGTGYTF
DNA: TGTGCCAGCAGCCACAGATTGATGGGGGGAACCGGCTACACCTTC
V: TRBV14
length: 15
J: TRBJ1-2
size: NA
D: NA

CDR3: CASSYNNVPNTEAFF
DNA: TGTGCCAGCAGTTACAATAACGTCCCGAACACTGAAGCTTTCTTT
V: TRBV6-5
length: 15
J: TRBJ1-1
size: NA
D: NA

CDR3: CASSPASGGPPTQYF
DNA: TGTGCCAGCAGCCCCGCTAGCGGGGGCCCCCCCACGCAGTATTTT
V: TRBV3-1/TRBV3-2
length: 15
J: TRBJ2-3
size: NA
D: TRBD2

CDR3: CASSLRQGAPTGELFF
DNA: TGTGCCAGCAGCCTGCGACAGGGGGCCCCTACCGGGGAGCTGTTTTTT
V: TRBV7-9
length: 16
J: TRBJ2-2
size: once
D: TRBD1

CDR3: CASSAGEGQPQHF
DNA: TGTGCCAGCAGCGCCGGGGAGGGGCAGCCCCAGCATTTT
V: TRBV6-4
length: 13
J: TRBJ1-5
size: NA
D: NA

CDR3: CASSPSSSGSDTQYF
DNA: TGTGCCAGCTCACCGTCATCATCAGGGTCGGATACGCAGTATTTT
V: TRBV18
length: 15
J: TRBJ2-3
size: NA
D: NA

CDR3: CASSQDGPYGGYTF
DNA: TGTGCCAGCAGCCAAGATGGACCTTATGGGGGCTACACCTTC
V: TRBV3-1/TRBV3-2
length: 14
J: TRBJ1-2
size: NA
D: NA

CDR3: CASSWAWGASSNQPQHF
DNA: TGTGCCAGCAGTTGGGCTTGGGGGGCGAGTAGCAATCAGCCCCAGCATTTT
V: TRBV27
length: 17
J: TRBJ1-5
size: NA
D: NA

CDR3: CASTYPTNEQFF
DNA: TGTGCCAGCACCTACCCCACGAATGAGCAGTTCTTC
V: TRBV7-8
length: 12
J: TRBJ2-1
size: once
D: NA

CDR3: CASSELGWGDSPLHF
DNA: TGTGCCAGCAGTGAATTGGGGTGGGGAGATTCACCCCTCCACTTT
V: TRBV25-1
length: 15
J: TRBJ1-6
size: NA
D: NA

CDR3: CASSYDVLNEQFF
DNA: TGTGCCAGCAGCTATGACGTCCTCAATGAGCAGTTCTTC
V: TRBV6-5
length: 13
J: TRBJ2-1
size: NA
D: NA

CDR3: CASSFEFGELFF
DNA: TGTGCCAGCAGCTTTGAATTCGGGGAGCTGTTTTTT
V: TRBV11-3
length: 12
J: TRBJ2-2
size: NA
D: NA

CDR3: CASSLTGENSPLHF
DNA: TGCGCCAGCAGCTTGACAGGGGAGAATTCACCCCTCCACTTT
V: TRBV5-1
length: 14
J: TRBJ1-6
size: NA
D: TRBD1

CDR3: CASSPLQGRGFYGYTF
DNA: TGTGCCAGCTCACCCCTACAGGGACGGGGGTTCTATGGCTACACCTTC
V: TRBV18
length: 16
J: TRBJ1-2
size: once
D: NA

CDR3: CASSFPGGAQYF
DNA: TGTGCCAGCAGCTTTCCCGGGGGTGCGCAGTATTTT
V: TRBV7-6
length: 12
J: TRBJ2-3
size: NA
D: NA

CDR3: CASSYSRGGEQPQHF
DNA: TGTGCCAGCAGTTACTCAAGGGGAGGAGAACAGCCCCAGCATTTT
V: TRBV6-5
length: 15
J: TRBJ1-5
size: once
D: NA

CDR3: CASSPEGISTEAFF
DNA: TGTGCCAGCTCACCAGAAGGGATAAGCACTGAAGCTTTCTTT
V: TRBV18
length: 14
J: TRBJ1-1
size: NA
D: NA

CDR3: CASSRQSPNTEAFF
DNA: TGTGCCAGCAGTCGACAGTCCCCGAACACTGAAGCTTTCTTT
V: TRBV3-1/TRBV3-2
length: 14
J: TRBJ1-1
size: NA
D: NA

CDR3: CASSDEADYGYTF
DNA: TGTGCCAGCAGCGACGAGGCGGACTATGGCTACACCTTC
V: TRBV6-2/TRBV6-3
length: 13
J: TRBJ1-2
size: NA
D: NA

CDR3: CASSQDSGLLGAFF
DNA: TGCGCCAGCAGCCAAGATAGCGGGCTGTTGGGAGCTTTCTTT
V: TRBV4-3
length: 14
J: TRBJ1-1
size: once
D: NA

CDR3: CASSQDREGGLGNTIYF
DNA: TGCGCCAGCAGCCAGGACAGGGAGGGAGGACTTGGAAACACCATATATTTT
V: TRBV4-1
length: 17
J: TRBJ1-3
size: NA
D: TRBD1

CDR3: CASSGLAGGQETQYF
DNA: TGCGCCAGTTCGGGACTAGCGGGGGGACAAGAGACCCAGTACTTC
V: TRBV4-1
length: 15
J: TRBJ2-5
size: NA
D: TRBD2

CDR3: CASSYSKGGADTQYF
DNA: TGTGCCAGCAGTTACTCGAAAGGGGGCGCAGATACGCAGTATTTT
V: TRBV6-2/TRBV6-3
length: 15
J: TRBJ2-3
size: NA
D: TRBD1

CDR3: CASSLNGRARETQYF
DNA: TGTGCCAGCAGCTTAAACGGGAGAGCCAGGGAGACCCAGTACTTC
V: TRBV7-3
length: 15
J: TRBJ2-5
size: NA
D: NA

CDR3: CASSADQGFKGTEAFF
DNA: TGTGCCAGCAGCGCCGATCAGGGCTTCAAGGGCACTGAAGCTTTCTTT
V: TRBV9
length: 16
J: TRBJ1-1
size: NA
D: NA

CDR3: CASLSRDRTLDAFF
DNA: TGTGCCAGCTTGTCCCGGGACAGGACCTTGGATGCTTTCTTT
V: TRBV18
length: 14
J: TRBJ1-1
size: once
D: TRBD1

CDR3: CSVASLLSTEAFF
DNA: TGCAGCGTAGCCTCTTTACTTAGCACTGAAGCTTTCTTT
V: TRBV29-1
length: 13
J: TRBJ1-1
size: NA
D: NA

CDR3: CASSFSGDNQPQHF
DNA: TGTGCCAGCAGCTTTTCAGGGGATAATCAGCCCCAGCATTTT
V: TRBV7-8
length: 14
J: TRBJ1-5
size: NA
D: NA

CDR3: CASSQDLAGTSGRGKETQYF
DNA: TGTGCCAGCAGCCAAGATCTCGCCGGGACTAGCGGGAGGGGGAAAGAGACCCAGTACTTC
V: TRBV14
length: 20
J: TRBJ2-5
size: NA
D: TRBD2

CDR3: CASGKGPLNYGYTF
DNA: TGTGCCAGCGGTAAAGGGCCCCTTAACTATGGCTACACCTTC
V: TRBV2
length: 14
J: TRBJ1-2
size: NA
D: NA

CDR3: CAISERVSGANVLTF
DNA: TGTGCCATCAGTGAAAGGGTTTCTGGGGCCAACGTCCTGACTTTC
V: TRBV10-3
length: 15
J: TRBJ2-6
size: NA
D: NA

CDR3: CASSMGRYRNTEAFF
DNA: TGTGCCAGTAGTATGGGCAGGTACCGGAACACTGAAGCTTTCTTT
V: TRBV19
length: 15
J: TRBJ1-1
size: NA
D: NA

CDR3: CSVEGIGRGTEAFF
DNA: TGCAGCGTTGAAGGGATTGGCCGGGGCACTGAAGCTTTCTTT
V: TRBV29-1
length: 14
J: TRBJ1-1
size: NA
D: NA

CDR3: CASKGRVYEQYF
DNA: TGTGCCAGCAAGGGCAGGGTCTACGAGCAGTACTTC
V: TRBV2
length: 12
J: TRBJ2-7
size: NA
D: NA

CDR3: CASSLVPGHGYTF
DNA: TGCGCCAGCAGCTTGGTTCCCGGACATGGCTACACCTTC
V: TRBV5-1
length: 13
J: TRBJ1-2
size: NA
D: NA

CDR3: CSVASTGGNTEAFF
DNA: TGCAGCGTTGCGTCGACAGGGGGGAACACTGAAGCTTTCTTT
V: TRBV29-1
length: 14
J: TRBJ1-1
size: NA
D: TRBD1

CDR3: CASSRLAQGNQPQHF
DNA: TGTGCCAGCAGTAGACTGGCGCAAGGAAATCAGCCCCAGCATTTT
V: TRBV7-2
length: 15
J: TRBJ1-5
size: NA
D: NA

CDR3: CASSASGGNTGELFF
DNA: TGTGCCAGCAGCGCATCGGGGGGAAACACCGGGGAGCTGTTTTTT
V: TRBV9
length: 15
J: TRBJ2-2
size: once
D: TRBD2

CDR3: CASSSLGGSNEQYF
DNA: TGTGCCAGCAGTTCCCTGGGCGGGAGTAACGAGCAGTACTTC
V: TRBV6-5
length: 14
J: TRBJ2-7
size: once
D: TRBD2

CDR3: CASRTGYRETQYF
DNA: TGTGCAAGTCGCACGGGGTACCGGGAGACCCAGTACTTC
V: TRBV12-2
length: 13
J: TRBJ2-5
size: NA
D: NA

CDR3: CASSVGGQGEAFF
DNA: TGTGCCAGCAGCGTAGGTGGGCAGGGAGAAGCTTTCTTT
V: TRBV9
length: 13
J: TRBJ1-1
size: NA
D: NA

CDR3: CASSQTVQETQYF
DNA: TGTGCCAGCAGCCAGACAGTTCAAGAGACCCAGTACTTC
V: TRBV6-2/TRBV6-3
length: 13
J: TRBJ2-5
size: NA
D: NA

CDR3: CASSPRESEAGANVLTF
DNA: TGTGCCAGTAGTCCAAGAGAAAGCGAAGCTGGGGCCAACGTCCTGACTTTC
V: TRBV19
length: 17
J: TRBJ2-6
size: NA
D: NA

CDR3: CASITSRGKSEAFF
DNA: TGTGCCAGCATTACTTCGCGGGGGAAGTCTGAAGCTTTCTTT
V: TRBV6-5
length: 14
J: TRBJ1-1
size: NA
D: NA

CDR3: CASSQASGELFF
DNA: TGTGCCAGCAGCCAAGCTTCCGGGGAGCTGTTTTTT
V: TRBV4-2
length: 12
J: TRBJ2-2
size: many
D: NA

CDR3: CAWSVQEYNSPLHF
DNA: TGTGCCTGGAGTGTACAGGAATATAATTCACCCCTCCACTTT
V: TRBV30
length: 14
J: TRBJ1-6
size: NA
D: NA

CDR3: CASSHDNQETQYF
DNA: TGTGCCAGCAGCCACGATAACCAAGAGACCCAGTACTTC
V: TRBV7-8
length: 13
J: TRBJ2-5
size: NA
D: NA

CDR3: CASRSSGRNEQFF
DNA: TGTGCCAGCAGATCTAGTGGCCGGAATGAGCAGTTCTTC
V: TRBV12-3/TRBV12-4
length: 13
J: TRBJ2-1
size: NA
D: NA

CDR3: CSASPASGVLEQYF
DNA: TGCAGTGCTAGTCCGGCTAGCGGGGTCTTAGAGCAGTACTTC
V: TRBV20-1
length: 14
J: TRBJ2-7
size: NA
D: TRBD2

CDR3: CASSWTGVGEKLFF
DNA: TGTGCCAGCAGCTGGACAGGGGTCGGTGAAAAACTGTTTTTT
V: TRBV5-5
length: 14
J: TRBJ1-4
size: NA
D: TRBD1

CDR3: CASSEGPAYNEQFF
DNA: TGTGCCAGCAGTGAGGGGCCCGCCTACAATGAGCAGTTCTTC
V: TRBV2
length: 14
J: TRBJ2-1
size: NA
D: NA

CDR3: CASSLVGQETQYF
DNA: TGTGCCAGCAGCTTGGTTGGACAAGAGACCCAGTACTTC
V: TRBV5-6
length: 13
J: TRBJ2-5
size: NA
D: NA

CDR3: CASSLDGNSNQPQHF
DNA: TGTGCCAGCAGCTTGGACGGAAATAGCAATCAGCCCCAGCATTTT
V: TRBV5-4
length: 15
J: TRBJ1-5
size: NA
D: NA

CDR3: CATKIGGVGNNEQFF
DNA: TGTGCCACCAAAATCGGGGGGGTAGGGAACAATGAGCAGTTCTTC
V: TRBV19
length: 15
J: TRBJ2-1
size: NA
D: TRBD2

CDR3: CASSALSLGTEAFF
DNA: TGTGCCAGCAGCGCTCTCTCTCTAGGCACTGAAGCTTTCTTT
V: TRBV5-4
length: 14
J: TRBJ1-1
size: NA
D: NA

CDR3: CASSISPQGRGYTF
DNA: TGCGCCAGCAGCATCTCGCCACAGGGAAGGGGCTACACCTTC
V: TRBV5-1
length: 14
J: TRBJ1-2
size: NA
D: NA

CDR3: CASSPLGKGGNEQFF
DNA: TGTGCCAGCTCACCACTGGGGAAAGGGGGCAATGAGCAGTTCTTC
V: TRBV18
length: 15
J: TRBJ2-1
size: NA
D: NA